This T cell receptor beta chain originates from a study of cytomegalovirus exposure and HLA in healthy donors. Study results and caveats: Donors were assumed by presence/absence analyses to have roughly uniform sequencing depth. Analysis performed later found 16,951 TCR beta sequences associated with HLA alleles at 0.05 false discovery rate. TRBV6-2, TRBV6-3 and some other V segments were unresolvable in 87-base-pair reads.

Per germline, CDR1 SGHVS and CDR2 FNYEAQ. This CDR3 contains 15 residues. The junction had 2 bases not matched to a gene; V was cut back by 0 bases and J by 5 bases. Amplification used 60 Vbeta primers and 13 Jbeta primers. Under the authors' procedure: Unique TCR beta chains totaled roughly 79 million in a later count, with around 11 million of them shared. Sequenced by immunoSEQ multiplex PCR; TCRdb stores in-frame clones only, minus some. V, J and clone size were drawn from that table, and D and trimming were deduced from the DNA. This table has about 140,000 clones, about 82% appearing once. A note on this clone: The antigen is not known.

V is TRBV7-6 and J is TRBJ2-3; 10 positions agree with TRBD2. The sequenced sample was PBMCs. This TCR was recovered from a man aged 25 to 40 in good health and CMV-seronegative. In nucleotides, the CDR3 is TGTGCCAGCAGCTTAGCTAGCGGGGGGTTAGATACGCAGTATTTT. Residues: CASSLASGGLDTQYF.